These 25 T cell receptor beta chains came from one sample sequenced in a study of blood T cell repertoires in COVID-19 (TCRdb year 2020). Library method: the immunoSEQ multiplex PCR assay. Here the immuneACCESS table is served through TCRdb, limited to in-frame sequences with V and J called. Missing clones are a known gap in these copies; in checked studies unresolved V genes cover under half, and the rest lacks a known reason. The sample table shows 150,000 to 200,000 clones, and 70% to 90% are seen once. The top ten hold 6.5% to 7.5% of the sample. Sequenced material: peripheral blood. The receptor set was obtained from a man older than 75 with COVID-19, enrolled during active disease.

The chain carries TRBV19 and TRBJ1-1, with a possible D match to TRBD1 (5 bases). This CDR3 spans 14 amino acids. In germline, CDR1 is LNHDA, CDR2 SQIVND (reference sequence). Trimming left V 7 bases short and J 1 base short, with 13 bases between. CDR3 sequence reads: CASTEGRTNTEAFF. The CDR3 DNA is TGTGCCAGTACGGAGGGACGGACGAACACTGAAGCTTTCTTT.

This chain uses TRBV5-4 with TRBJ1-1, with D possibly being TRBD1 (6 bases). Deletions cut 4 bases from V and 8 bases from J, with 9 bases between. CDR1 and CDR2 (germline): SGHNT, YYREEE (reference sequence). The CDR3 is made up of 11 amino acids. The CDR3 spells CASSTGTEAFF. The CDR3 DNA is TGTGCCAGCAGCACCGGGACAGAAGCTTTCTTT.

V usage is TRBV6-5 and J usage is TRBJ1-1, with 11 bases that match TRBD1. With V trimmed by 4 bases and J by 6 bases, 4 bases remained unmatched. This CDR3 is built from 14 residues. CDR1 is MNHEY, CDR2 SVGAGI, per germline. The chain's CDR3 is CASSSRDRGAEAFF. The CDR3, as DNA: TGTGCCAGCAGTTCCCGGGACAGGGGGGCTGAAGCTTTCTTT.

The chain joins TRBV11-2 to TRBJ1-1; tentatively, D is TRBD1 (5 bases). The V end lost 8 bases, the J end lost 4 bases, and 11 bases lay between the germline ends. The germline gives CDR1 SGHAT, CDR2 FQNNGV. The CDR3 loop spans 12 amino acids. CDR3 coding DNA: TGTGCCAGCTCCCGGGGGAGCACTGAAGCTTTCTTT. This codes for CASSRGSTEAFF.

V is TRBV19 and J is TRBJ2-2, with 9 nucleotides matching TRBD2. Germline trimming cut 2 bases from V and 9 bases from J; bases unmatched to any gene: 7. This CDR3 has 15 residues. The germline CDR1 and CDR2 sequences are LNHDA and SQIVND (reference sequence). CDR3 protein: CASSISLAGPRELFF. CDR3 in DNA: TGTGCCAGTAGTATATCACTAGCGGGCCCCCGGGAGCTGTTTTTT.

The chain recombines TRBV7-2 with TRBJ1-6, with D perhaps matching TRBD1 (6 bases). The CDR3 extends over 16 amino acids. V dropped 2 bases and J dropped 6 bases, with 14 bases sitting between them. CDR1 is SGHTA, CDR2 FQGNSA, per germline. This CDR3 reads CASSLFHGTLNSPLHF. The CDR3 DNA follows: TGTGCCAGCAGCTTATTCCACGGGACACTTAATTCACCCCTCCACTTT.

The chain employs TRBV7-2 and TRBJ2-2; 7 nucleotides match TRBD1. V gave up 6 bases and J gave up 1 base; unmatched junction bases: 2. The CDR3 is 14 residues long. CDR1 and CDR2 from the germline V gene are SGHTA and FQGNSA. CDR3 sequence reads: CASRGTVNTGELFF. The CDR3 region has the DNA TGTGCCAGCAGGGGGACAGTGAACACCGGGGAGCTGTTTTTT.

V and J are TRBV9 and TRBJ1-6, with D possibly matching TRBD1 (5 bases). Germline V lookup: CDR1 SGDLS, CDR2 YYNGEE. V shed 0 bases and J shed 10 bases, with 8 bases lying between them. The CDR3 covers 13 residues. DNA for the CDR3: TGTGCCAGCAGCGTAGCCCAGGGATCACCCCTCCACTTT. Protein product: CASSVAQGSPLHF. Based on the CDR3 plus reference TRBV9 and TRBJ1-6, the full variable domain is DSGVTQTPKHLITATGQRVTLRCSPRSGDLSVYWYQQSLDQGLQFLIQYYNGEERAKGNILERFSAQQFPDLHSELNLSSLELGDSALYFCASSVAQGSPLHFGNGTRLTVT.

In DNA form, the CDR3 reads TGTGCCAGCAGCCCACGGTATGGACAGAGGCGAGTGGCCCAGTACTTC. It encodes CASSPRYGQRRVAQYF. This sequence joins TRBV3-1 (or the pseudogene TRBV3-2) and TRBJ2-5; a weak D match, TRBD1 (6 bases). CDR3 length equals 16 residues. Germline V gives CDR1 LGHDT, CDR2 YNNKEL (reference sequence). V lost 4 bases, J lost 9 bases, and 24 bases lay in between.

This sequence joins TRBV6-5 and TRBJ1-3; D is possibly TRBD1 (6 bases). This CDR3 region has 14 residues. CDR1 and CDR2 from the germline V gene are MNHEY and SVGAGI. The V gene lost 4 bases and the J gene lost 4 bases, with 11 bases spanning the gap. The CDR3 nucleotides read TGTGCCAGCAGTTCCAGGGGAATGGGAAACACCATATATTTT. This translates into CASSSRGMGNTIYF.

This chain joins TRBV7-2 and TRBJ2-1, with TRBD2 matching over 11 bases. Per germline, CDR1 SGHTA and CDR2 FQGNSA. Trimming took 3 bases from V and 8 from J; bases not matched to a gene: 9. This CDR3 is 16 amino acids long. The CDR3 coding sequence is TGTGCCAGCAGCTTCGCTAGCGGGGGGTCGGGATATGAGCAGTTCTTC. Its protein product is CASSFASGGSGYEQFF. The variable domain in full, completed from reference TRBV7-2 and TRBJ2-1, reads GAGVSQSPSNKVTEKGKDVELRCDPISGHTALYWYRQSLGQGLEFLIYFQGNSAPDKSGLPSDRFSAERTGGSVSTLTIQRTQQEDSAVYLCASSFASGGSGYEQFFGPGTRLTVL.

J is TRBJ1-5 and V is TRBV7-2, with TRBD1 matching over 8 bases. CDR3 length: 14 residues. The ends lost 5 bases at V and 3 bases at J; junction bases unmatched: 3. Germline loops: CDR1 SGHTA, CDR2 FQGNSA. CDR3: CASSQTGANQPQHF. The CDR3 DNA reads as TGTGCCAGCAGCCAGACAGGGGCCAATCAGCCCCAGCATTTT.

V is TRBV19 and J is TRBJ1-4; 7 nucleotides line up with TRBD1. Per the germline V gene, CDR1 is LNHDA and CDR2 is SQIVND (reference sequence). CDR3 length: 12 residues. V lost 9 bases and J lost 6; bases outside the gene matches: 4. The CDR3 bases are TGTGCCAGCGGGACAGAGGATGAAAAACTGTTTTTT. Its protein is CASGTEDEKLFF. The whole variable domain, filled in from reference TRBV19 and TRBJ1-4, reads DGGITQSPKYLFRKEGQNVTLSCEQNLNHDAMYWYRQDPGQGLRLIYYSQIVNDFQKGDIAEGYSVSREKKESFPLTVTSAQKNPTAFYLCASGTEDEKLFFGSGTQLSVL.

The rearrangement links TRBV24-1 to TRBJ1-2; a weak D match, TRBD1 (5 bases). The germline V gene encodes CDR1 KGHDR and CDR2 SFDVKD. The CDR3 totals 14 residues. The V end was cut by 1 base, the J end by 7 bases, with 12 bases between. CDR3 sequence (DNA): TGTGCCACCAGTGATTTAGGGCAGGGAGGTGGCTACACCTTC. This codes for CATSDLGQGGGYTF.

This clone came up once. The rearrangement joins TRBV29-1 to TRBJ1-3; 8 bases map to TRBD1. In germline, CDR1 is SQVTM, CDR2 ANQGSEA. Trimming took 6 bases from V and 2 from J; bases not matched to a gene: 6. CDR3 length equals 14 residues. CDR3 loop: CSVMTGAAGNTIYF. As DNA, the CDR3 is TGCAGCGTGATGACAGGGGCTGCTGGAAACACCATATATTTT.

The chain uses TRBV10-3 and TRBJ2-5; possible D gene TRBD2, 6 bases. V was shortened by 1 base and J by 5 bases, with 14 bases between the two germline ends. CDR3 length: 15 amino acids. The V gene's germline CDR1 is ENHRY and CDR2 SYGVKD. The CDR3 DNA is TGTGCCATCAGTGAGTTCACCGGGGGTGGGGAGACCCAGTACTTC. Its protein product is CAISEFTGGGETQYF.

Comment on this clone: The same CDR3 also results from other DNA sequences found in this sample. CDR3 in DNA: TGTGCCAGTAGTATGGACAGGGGATATGGCTACACCTTC. Residues: CASSMDRGYGYTF. The rearrangement links TRBV19 to TRBJ1-2; 9 nucleotides line up with TRBD1. Germline-derived CDR1 and CDR2 are LNHDA and SQIVND (reference sequence). V lost 3 bases, J lost 5 bases, and 1 base stayed unmatched. This CDR3 contains 13 residues.

The chain is built from TRBV9 and TRBJ2-3, with D possibly matching TRBD2 (5 bases). Germline CDR1 and CDR2: SGDLS and YYNGEE. V lost 0 bases to trimming and J lost 2 bases, with 16 bases between them. The CDR3 length is 17 residues. The CDR3 region is CASSVGGRSGDTDTQYF. The DNA of the CDR3 is TGTGCCAGCAGCGTAGGAGGGCGGAGCGGAGACACAGATACGCAGTATTTT.

The chain has TRBV7-6 and TRBJ1-1; 9 bases fit TRBD1. There are 14 residues in the CDR3. The V segment lost 5 bases and the J segment 5 bases; nucleotides outside the gene matches: 6. In germline, CDR1 is SGHVS, CDR2 FNYEAQ. The CDR3 reads CASSSDRGMTEAFF. The CDR3 coding sequence is TGTGCCAGCAGCAGTGACAGGGGGATGACTGAAGCTTTCTTT. The full variable domain, with the rest looked up from reference TRBV7-6 and TRBJ1-1, is GAGVSQSPRYKVTKRGQDVALRCDPISGHVSLYWYRQALGQGPEFLTYFNYEAQQDKSGLPNDRFSAERPEGSISTLTIQRTEQRDSAMYRCASSSDRGMTEAFFGQGTRLTVV.

This clone has only one observation. The rearrangement uses TRBV7-8 and TRBJ1-5, with D maybe TRBD1 (6 bases). Germline V gene sequence: CDR1 SGHVS, CDR2 FQNEAQ. V was shortened by 4 bases and J by 0 bases, with 10 bases between the two germline ends. The CDR3 is 15 amino acids. DNA of the CDR3: TGTGCCAGCAGCTCCCAGGGGTTTAGCAATCAGCCCCAGCATTTT. Its protein product is CASSSQGFSNQPQHF. The complete variable domain, with remaining parts taken from reference TRBV7-8 and TRBJ1-5, reads GAGVSQSPRYKVAKRGQDVALRCDPISGHVSLFWYQQALGQGPEFLTYFQNEAQLDKSGLPSDRFFAERPEGSVSTLKIQRTQQEDSAVYLCASSSQGFSNQPQHFGDGTRLSIL.

This chain connects TRBV24-1 to TRBJ2-6; the D gene is possibly TRBD1 (7 bases). The V and J ends lost 2 bases and 3 bases respectively, with 19 bases between them. The length of the CDR3 is 19 residues. Germline loops: CDR1 KGHDR, CDR2 SFDVKD. The CDR3 DNA is TGTGCCACCAGTGATTCCCAGGGGGGCCCGTTGTTTGGGGCCAACGTCCTGACTTTC. Protein: CATSDSQGGPLFGANVLTF.

This clone has a handful of counts. The chain couples TRBV19 to TRBJ1-2; 7 positions match TRBD1. The germline V gene encodes CDR1 LNHDA and CDR2 SQIVND (reference sequence). V trimming: 7 bases; J trimming: 1 base; junction bases outside the gene matches: 9. The CDR3 consists of 15 residues. The CDR3 here is CASNNMGQNNYGYTF. The CDR3 region has the DNA TGTGCCAGTAACAATATGGGACAGAATAACTATGGCTACACCTTC.

This chain links TRBV3-1 (or the pseudogene TRBV3-2) with TRBJ1-1; 8 bases fit TRBD1. Germline V gene sequence: CDR1 LGHDT, CDR2 YNNKEL (reference sequence). The CDR3 consists of 16 residues. V lost 4 bases, J lost 4 bases, and 11 bases stayed unmatched. CDR3 nucleotide sequence: TGTGCCAGCAGCCTCCTGTCAGACAGGGGAAGCACTGAAGCTTTCTTT. Translated, it gives CASSLLSDRGSTEAFF.

This sequence joins TRBV25-1 and TRBJ2-5, with 9 positions matching TRBD1. J lost 6 bases, V lost 2 bases, and 4 bases had no gene match. The CDR3 runs 14 residues. The germline gives CDR1 MGHDK, CDR2 SYGVNS. Here the CDR3 DNA reads TGTGCCAGCAGTGAACCGGGACAGGGAAAGACCCAGTACTTC. Encoded protein: CASSEPGQGKTQYF.

The rearrangement links TRBV6-5 to TRBJ1-2; 8 bases match TRBD1. Trimming at V came to 2 bases and at J to 8 bases, leaving 10 bases not matched to a gene. The CDR3 spans 15 residues. The germline V gene encodes CDR1 MNHEY and CDR2 SVGAGI. CDR3 amino acids: CASSYEGTGWSGYTF. The DNA of the CDR3 is TGTGCCAGCAGTTACGAAGGGACAGGATGGAGCGGCTACACCTTC.